The T cell receptor beta chain under discussion was sequenced for a study of T cell repertoires in cytomegalovirus infection. This clonotype was observed a handful of times. Germline assignment: CDR1 SQVTM and CDR2 ANQGSEA. This CDR3 has 16 residues. V gave up 0 bases and J gave up 0 bases; unmatched junction bases: 5. One entry per CDR3 protein, called by TCRdb with MiXCR from the reads. The sample shows around 230,000 distinct CDR3 sequences, approximately 6.7% of them seen only once. Material: PBMCs. The receptor was isolated from a human donor in good health (CMV status not recorded). Some clones in this sample may be carry-over from other donors' samples. This chain connects TRBV29-1 to TRBJ2-3; 8 positions agree with TRBD2. The CDR3 loop is CSVEDERGWSTDTQYF. In DNA form, the CDR3 reads TGCAGCGTTGAAGATGAGCGGGGGTGGAGCACAGATACGCAGTATTTT.